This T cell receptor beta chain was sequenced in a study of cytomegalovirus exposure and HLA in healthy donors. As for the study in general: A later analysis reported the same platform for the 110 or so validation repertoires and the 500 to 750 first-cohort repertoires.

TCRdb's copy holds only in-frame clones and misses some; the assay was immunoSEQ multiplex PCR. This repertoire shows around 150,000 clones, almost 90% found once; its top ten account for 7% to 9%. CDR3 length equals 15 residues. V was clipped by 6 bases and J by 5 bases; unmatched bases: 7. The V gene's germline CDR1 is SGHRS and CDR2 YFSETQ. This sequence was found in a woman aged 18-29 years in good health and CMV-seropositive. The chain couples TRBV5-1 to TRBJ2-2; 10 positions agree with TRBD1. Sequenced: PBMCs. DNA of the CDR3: TGCGCCAGCACCCTGGGACAGGGGTATACCGGGGAGCTGTTTTTT. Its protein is CASTLGQGYTGELFF.